The clone carrying this T cell receptor (beta chain) was detected only once. The data were obtained in a study of shared clonotypes between healthy human individuals. In the study overall: Sampling drew on donors who were a couple of women and a few men aged 18 to 49.

Repertoires were generated with immunoSEQ multiplex PCR, while TCRdb's copy carries only in-frame clones and drops some. The data contain about 1 million clones, 75% of them singletons. There are 13 residues in the CDR3. V lost 6 bases, J lost 0 bases, and 8 bases lay in between. Germline lookup yields CDR1 WNHNN and CDR2 SYGVQD (reference sequence). The specimen was memory CD4+ T cells sorted from blood. The subset was: CD45RA-negative fraction. The chain couples TRBV10-1 to TRBJ1-1; D ambiguous. This TCR came from a man younger than 35 in good health. DNA of the CDR3: TGCGCCAGCAGGGAGACCTTGAACACTGAAGCTTTCTTT. Its translation is CASRETLNTEAFF.